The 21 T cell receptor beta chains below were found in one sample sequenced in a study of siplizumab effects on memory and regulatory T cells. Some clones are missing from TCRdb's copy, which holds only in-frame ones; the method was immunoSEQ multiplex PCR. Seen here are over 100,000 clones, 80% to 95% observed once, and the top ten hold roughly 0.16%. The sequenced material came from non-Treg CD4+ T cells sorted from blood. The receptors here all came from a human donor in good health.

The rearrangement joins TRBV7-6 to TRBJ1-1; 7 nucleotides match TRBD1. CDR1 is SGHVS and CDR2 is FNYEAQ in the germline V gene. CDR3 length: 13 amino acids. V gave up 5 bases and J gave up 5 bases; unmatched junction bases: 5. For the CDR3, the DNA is TGTGCCAGCAGCAGCCAGGGGGGGACTGAAGCTTTCTTT. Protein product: CASSSQGGTEAFF.

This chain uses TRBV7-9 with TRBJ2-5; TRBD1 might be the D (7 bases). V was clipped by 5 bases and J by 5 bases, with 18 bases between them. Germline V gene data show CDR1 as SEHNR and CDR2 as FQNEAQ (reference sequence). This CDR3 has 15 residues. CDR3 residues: CASSPRTGGGETQYF. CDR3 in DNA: TGTGCCAGCAGCCCTAGGACAGGAGGGGGTGAGACCCAGTACTTC.

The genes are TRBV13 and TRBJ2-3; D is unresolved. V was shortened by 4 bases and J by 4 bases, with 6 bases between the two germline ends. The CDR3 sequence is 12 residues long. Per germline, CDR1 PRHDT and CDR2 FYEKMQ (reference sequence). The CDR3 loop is CASSSRSDTQYF. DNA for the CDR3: TGTGCCAGCAGCTCTAGGTCAGATACGCAGTATTTT.

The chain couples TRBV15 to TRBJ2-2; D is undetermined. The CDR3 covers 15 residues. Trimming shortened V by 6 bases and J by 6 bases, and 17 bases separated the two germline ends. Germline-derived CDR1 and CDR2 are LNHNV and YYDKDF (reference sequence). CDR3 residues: CATRKDGTNSGELFF. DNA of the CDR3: TGTGCCACCAGGAAAGATGGAACTAATTCCGGGGAGCTGTTTTTT.

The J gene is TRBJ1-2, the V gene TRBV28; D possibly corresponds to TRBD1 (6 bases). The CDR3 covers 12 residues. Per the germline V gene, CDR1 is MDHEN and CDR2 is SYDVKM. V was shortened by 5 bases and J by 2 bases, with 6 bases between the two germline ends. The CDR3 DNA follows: TGTGCCAGCAGTCAGGGGAACTATGGCTACACCTTC. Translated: CASSQGNYGYTF.

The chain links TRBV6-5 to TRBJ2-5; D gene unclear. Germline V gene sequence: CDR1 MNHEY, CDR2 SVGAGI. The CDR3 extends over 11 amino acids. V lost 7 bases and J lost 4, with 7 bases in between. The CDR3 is CASILGETQYF. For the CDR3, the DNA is TGTGCCAGCATCCTAGGAGAGACCCAGTACTTC.

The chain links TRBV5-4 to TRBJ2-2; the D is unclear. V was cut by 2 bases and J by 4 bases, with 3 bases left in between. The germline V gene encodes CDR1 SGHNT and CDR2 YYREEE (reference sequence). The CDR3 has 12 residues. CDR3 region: CASSLSTGELFF. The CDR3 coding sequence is TGTGCCAGCAGCTTAAGCACCGGGGAGCTGTTTTTT.

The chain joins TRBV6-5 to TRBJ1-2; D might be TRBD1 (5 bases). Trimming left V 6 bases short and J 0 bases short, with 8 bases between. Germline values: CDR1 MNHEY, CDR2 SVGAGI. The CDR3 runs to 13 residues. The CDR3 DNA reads TGTGCCAGCAGACAGGATACTAACTATGGCTACACCTTC. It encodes CASRQDTNYGYTF.

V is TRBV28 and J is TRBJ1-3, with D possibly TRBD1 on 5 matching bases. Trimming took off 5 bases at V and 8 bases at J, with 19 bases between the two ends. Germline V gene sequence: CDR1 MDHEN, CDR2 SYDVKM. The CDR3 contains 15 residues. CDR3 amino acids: CASSLTGTPLYTIYF. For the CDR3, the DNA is TGTGCCAGCAGTCTTACCGGGACCCCTCTATACACCATATATTTT.

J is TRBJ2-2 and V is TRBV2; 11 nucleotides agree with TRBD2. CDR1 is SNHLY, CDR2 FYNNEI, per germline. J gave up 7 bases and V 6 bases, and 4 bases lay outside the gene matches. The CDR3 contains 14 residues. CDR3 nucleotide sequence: TGTGCCAGCAGAGGGACTAGCGGAAACGGGGAGCTGTTTTTT. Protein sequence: CASRGTSGNGELFF.

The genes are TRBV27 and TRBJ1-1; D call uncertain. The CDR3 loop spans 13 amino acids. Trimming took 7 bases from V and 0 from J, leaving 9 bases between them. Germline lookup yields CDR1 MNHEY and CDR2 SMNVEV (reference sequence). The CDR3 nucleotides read TGTGCCAGCACGCGGCGGGTGAACACTGAAGCTTTCTTT. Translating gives CASTRRVNTEAFF.

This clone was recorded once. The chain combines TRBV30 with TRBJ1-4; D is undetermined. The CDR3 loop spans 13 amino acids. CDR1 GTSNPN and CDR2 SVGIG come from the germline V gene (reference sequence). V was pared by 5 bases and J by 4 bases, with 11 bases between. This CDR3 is CAWGEQLNEKLFF. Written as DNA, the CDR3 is TGTGCCTGGGGAGAACAGCTTAATGAAAAACTGTTTTTT. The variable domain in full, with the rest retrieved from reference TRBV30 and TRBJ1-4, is SQTIHQWPATLVQPVGSPLSLECTVEGTSNPNLYWYRQAAGRGLQLLFYSVGIGQISSEVPQNLSASRPQDRQFILSSKKLLLSDSGFYLCAWGEQLNEKLFFGSGTQLSVL.

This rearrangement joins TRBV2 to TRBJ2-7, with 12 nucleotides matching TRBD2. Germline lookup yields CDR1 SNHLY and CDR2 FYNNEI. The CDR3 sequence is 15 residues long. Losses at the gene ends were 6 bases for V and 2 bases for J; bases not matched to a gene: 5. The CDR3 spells CASRLGLAGTYEQYF. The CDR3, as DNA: TGTGCCAGCAGGCTCGGACTAGCGGGGACCTACGAGCAGTACTTC.

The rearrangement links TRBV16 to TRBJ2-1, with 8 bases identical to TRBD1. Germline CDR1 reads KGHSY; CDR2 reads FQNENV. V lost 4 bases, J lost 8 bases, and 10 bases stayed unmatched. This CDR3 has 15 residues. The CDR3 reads CASSPGQGPVDEQFF. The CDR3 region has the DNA TGTGCCAGCAGCCCCGGACAGGGTCCTGTCGATGAGCAGTTCTTC.

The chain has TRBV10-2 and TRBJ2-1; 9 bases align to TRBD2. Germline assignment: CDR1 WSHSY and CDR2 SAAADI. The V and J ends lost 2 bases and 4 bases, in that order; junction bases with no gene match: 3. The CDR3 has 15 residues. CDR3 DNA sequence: TGCGCCAGCAGTGAGCCCGGACTAGCGTACAATGAGCAGTTCTTC. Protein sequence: CASSEPGLAYNEQFF.

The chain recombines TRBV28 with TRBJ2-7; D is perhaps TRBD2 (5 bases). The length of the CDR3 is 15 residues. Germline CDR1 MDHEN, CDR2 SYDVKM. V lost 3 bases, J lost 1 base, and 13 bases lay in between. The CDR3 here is CASSFLGLRSYEQYF. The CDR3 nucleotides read TGTGCCAGCAGTTTTCTAGGACTGAGATCCTACGAGCAGTACTTC.

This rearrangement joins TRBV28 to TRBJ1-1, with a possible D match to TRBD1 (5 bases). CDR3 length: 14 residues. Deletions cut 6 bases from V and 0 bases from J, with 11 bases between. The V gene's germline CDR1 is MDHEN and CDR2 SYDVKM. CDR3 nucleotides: TGTGCCAGCAGGCTCCAGGGCATGAACACTGAAGCTTTCTTT. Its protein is CASRLQGMNTEAFF.

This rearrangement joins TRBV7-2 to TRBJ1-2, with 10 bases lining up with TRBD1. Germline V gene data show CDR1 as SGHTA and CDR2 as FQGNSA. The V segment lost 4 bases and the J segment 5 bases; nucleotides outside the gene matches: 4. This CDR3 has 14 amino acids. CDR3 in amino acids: CASSYGQGGYGYTF. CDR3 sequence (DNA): TGTGCCAGCAGCTACGGACAGGGGGGGTATGGCTACACCTTC.

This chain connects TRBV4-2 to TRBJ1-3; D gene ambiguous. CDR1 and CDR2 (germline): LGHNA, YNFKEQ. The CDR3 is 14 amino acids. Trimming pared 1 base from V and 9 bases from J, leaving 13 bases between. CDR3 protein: CASSQARGVSTIYF. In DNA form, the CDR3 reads TGTGCCAGCAGCCAAGCTCGGGGAGTAAGCACCATATATTTT.

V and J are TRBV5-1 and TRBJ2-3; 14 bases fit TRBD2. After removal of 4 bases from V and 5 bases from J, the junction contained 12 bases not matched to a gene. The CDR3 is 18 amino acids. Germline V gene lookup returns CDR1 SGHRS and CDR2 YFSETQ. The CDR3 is CASSVSRLAGGRGDTQYF. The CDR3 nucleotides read TGCGCCAGCAGCGTATCCCGACTAGCGGGGGGGCGTGGAGATACGCAGTATTTT. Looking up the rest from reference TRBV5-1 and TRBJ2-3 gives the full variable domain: KAGVTQTPRYLIKTRGQQVTLSCSPISGHRSVSWYQQTPGQGLQFLFEYFSETQRNKGNFPGRFSGRQFSNSRSEMNVSTLELGDSALYLCASSVSRLAGGRGDTQYFGPGTRLTVL.

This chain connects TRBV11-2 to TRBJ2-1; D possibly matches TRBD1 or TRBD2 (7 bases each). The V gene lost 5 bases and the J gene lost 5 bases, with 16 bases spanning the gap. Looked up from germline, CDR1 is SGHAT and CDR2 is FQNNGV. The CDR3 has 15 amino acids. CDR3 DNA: TGTGCCAGCAGCCCGGGCCAGGGGGGGCACAATGAGCAGTTCTTC. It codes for CASSPGQGGHNEQFF.